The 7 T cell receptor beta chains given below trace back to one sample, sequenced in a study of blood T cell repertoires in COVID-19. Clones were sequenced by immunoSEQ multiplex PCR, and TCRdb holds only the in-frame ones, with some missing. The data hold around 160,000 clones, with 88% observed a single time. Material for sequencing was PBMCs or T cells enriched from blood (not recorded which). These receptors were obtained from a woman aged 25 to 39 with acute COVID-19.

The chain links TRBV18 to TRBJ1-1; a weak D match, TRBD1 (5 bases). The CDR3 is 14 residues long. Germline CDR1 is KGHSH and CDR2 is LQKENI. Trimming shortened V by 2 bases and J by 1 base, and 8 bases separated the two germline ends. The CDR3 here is CASSPRQGNTEAFF. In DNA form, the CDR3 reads TGTGCCAGCTCACCAAGGCAGGGGAACACTGAAGCTTTCTTT.

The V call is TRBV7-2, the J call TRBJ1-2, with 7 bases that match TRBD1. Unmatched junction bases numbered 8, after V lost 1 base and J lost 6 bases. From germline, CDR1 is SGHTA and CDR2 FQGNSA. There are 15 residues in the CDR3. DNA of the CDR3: TGTGCCAGCAGCTTAGGGCCCCGACAGGGCCATGGCTACACCTTC. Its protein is CASSLGPRQGHGYTF.

The CDR3 reads CASTVSGDTQYF. For the CDR3, the DNA is TGTGCCAGCACCGTATCAGGAGATACGCAGTATTTT. The rearrangement uses TRBV11-1 and TRBJ2-3; D remains unclear. Per germline, CDR1 SGHAT and CDR2 FQDESV (reference sequence). The length of the CDR3 is 12 residues. The germline V and J ends were trimmed by 7 bases and 5 bases, with 10 bases remaining between them.

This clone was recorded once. CDR3 sequence (DNA): TGTGCCAGTAGCCAGGGACAGGGCCATTACAATGAGCAGTTCTTC. Its translation: CASSQGQGHYNEQFF. V gene TRBV19 combines with J gene TRBJ2-1; 9 bases line up with TRBD1. In germline, CDR1 is LNHDA, CDR2 SQIVND (reference sequence). The trim removed 6 bases at V and 4 bases at J, leaving 7 bases unmatched. The CDR3 sequence is 15 residues long.

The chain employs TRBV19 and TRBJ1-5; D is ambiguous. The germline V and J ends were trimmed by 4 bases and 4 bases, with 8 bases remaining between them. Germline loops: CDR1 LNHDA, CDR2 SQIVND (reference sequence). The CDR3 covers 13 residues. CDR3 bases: TGTGCCAGTAGTACTACAGTTAATCAGCCCCAGCATTTT. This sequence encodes CASSTTVNQPQHF.

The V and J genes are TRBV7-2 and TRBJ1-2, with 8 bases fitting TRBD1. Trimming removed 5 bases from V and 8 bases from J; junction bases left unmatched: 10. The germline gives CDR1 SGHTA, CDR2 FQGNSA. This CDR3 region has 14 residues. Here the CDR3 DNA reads TGTGCCAGCAGCCAACTTAACACAGGGGGGGGCTACACCTTC. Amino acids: CASSQLNTGGGYTF.

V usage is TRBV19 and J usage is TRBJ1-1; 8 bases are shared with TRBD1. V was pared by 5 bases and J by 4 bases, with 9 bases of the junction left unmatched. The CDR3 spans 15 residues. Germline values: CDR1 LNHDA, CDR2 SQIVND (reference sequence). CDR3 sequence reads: CASSRVGTGRTEAFF. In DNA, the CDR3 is TGTGCCAGTAGTCGGGTTGGGACAGGACGCACTGAAGCTTTCTTT.